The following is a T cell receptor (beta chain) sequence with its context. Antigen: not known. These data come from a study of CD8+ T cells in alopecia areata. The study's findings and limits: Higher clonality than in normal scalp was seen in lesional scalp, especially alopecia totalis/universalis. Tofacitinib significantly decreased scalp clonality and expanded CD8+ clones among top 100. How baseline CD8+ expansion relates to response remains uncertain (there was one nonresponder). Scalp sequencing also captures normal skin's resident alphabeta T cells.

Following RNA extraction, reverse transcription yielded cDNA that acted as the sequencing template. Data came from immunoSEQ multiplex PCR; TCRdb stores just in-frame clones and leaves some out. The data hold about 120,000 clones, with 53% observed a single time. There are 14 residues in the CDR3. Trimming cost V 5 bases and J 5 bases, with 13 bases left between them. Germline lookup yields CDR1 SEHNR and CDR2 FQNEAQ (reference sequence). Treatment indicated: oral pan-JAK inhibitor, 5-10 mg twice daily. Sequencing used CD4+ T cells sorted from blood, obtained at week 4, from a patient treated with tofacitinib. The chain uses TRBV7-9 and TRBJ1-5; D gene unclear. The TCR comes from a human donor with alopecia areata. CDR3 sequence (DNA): TGTGCCAGCAGCGCCCGGAACGGCGATCAGCCCCAGCATTTT. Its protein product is CASSARNGDQPQHF.